A single sample is the source of the 18 T cell receptor beta chains below, sequenced in a study of blood T cells in healthy people across ages. It was with a sample-barcoded 5' primer and a J-beta primer mix that a second PCR of roughly 6 to 11 cycles was run. TCRdb re-called the 5' RACE reads through MiXCR, storing one row per CDR3 protein. The table has 790,000 or so distinct CDR3 sequences, more than 35% seen once. Sequencing used blood. Receptors were obtained from an elderly man in good health.

This clonotype has a handful of counts. The chain recombines TRBV20-1 with TRBJ2-3; TRBD2 aligns across 10 bases. CDR3 length equals 17 residues. CDR1 and CDR2 from the germline V gene are DFQATT and SNEGSKA (reference sequence). J was trimmed by 1 base and V by 2 bases; bases with no gene match: 9. CDR3 nucleotide sequence: TGCAGTGCTAGACCTCTCTCGCTAGCGGGGGGCACAGATACGCAGTATTTT. As protein: CSARPLSLAGGTDTQYF.

This clonotype showed up just a few times. This chain connects TRBV10-2 to TRBJ2-7; D gene unclear. Between the trimmed V and J ends, which lost 0 bases and 4 bases, there was a span of 16 bases. The CDR3 covers 16 residues. Germline CDR1 and CDR2: WSHSY and SAAADI. CDR3 region: CASSESRRRVSYEQYF. The CDR3 region has the DNA TGCGCCAGCAGTGAGTCTCGCAGAAGGGTGTCTTACGAGCAGTACTTC.

This clonotype was detected a few times. This chain links TRBV29-1 with TRBJ2-1; 8 nucleotides line up with TRBD2. The germline CDR1 and CDR2 sequences are SQVTM and ANQGSEA. J was trimmed by 0 bases and V by 7 bases; bases with no gene match: 11. This CDR3 is 16 amino acids long. CDR3 nucleotides: TGCAGCGCCCAAGGGGTAGCGGGAAGCTCCTACAATGAGCAGTTCTTC. Translation gives CSAQGVAGSSYNEQFF.

A few counts support this clonotype. V usage is TRBV5-1 and J usage is TRBJ1-1; the D gene is possibly TRBD1 (5 bases). Trimming removed 0 bases from V and 5 bases from J, with 11 bases in between. Per germline, CDR1 SGHRS and CDR2 YFSETQ. This CDR3 has 14 residues. The chain's CDR3 is CASSLDQGRTEAFF. CDR3 sequence (DNA): TGCGCCAGCAGCTTGGATCAGGGAAGGACTGAAGCTTTCTTT.

The chain uses TRBV30 and TRBJ2-7; TRBD1 matches at 9 bases. The V gene end was trimmed by 3 bases and the J gene end by 6 bases; junction bases not matched to a gene: 9. The CDR3 length is 14 residues. Germline assignment: CDR1 GTSNPN and CDR2 SVGIG (reference sequence). CDR3 nucleotides: TGTGCCTGGAGCCTTGGACAGGGGATTCGCGAGCAGTACTTC. It specifies CAWSLGQGIREQYF.

This clonotype was seen a handful of times. This CDR3 is CASSLGGRRAKNIQYF. Here the CDR3 DNA reads TGTGCCAGCAGTTTAGGTGGGAGACGTGCCAAAAACATTCAGTACTTC. This chain connects TRBV28 to TRBJ2-4, with D perhaps matching TRBD2 (5 bases). This CDR3 contains 16 residues. Trimming removed 2 bases at V and 1 base at J, with 12 bases between. CDR1 and CDR2 (germline): MDHEN, SYDVKM.

V is TRBV12-3 or TRBV12-4 and J is TRBJ1-2; D might be TRBD1 (5 bases). V dropped 4 bases and J dropped 3 bases, with 12 bases sitting between them. The CDR3 length is 14 residues. The CDR3 DNA sequence: TGTGCCAGCAGTTATACGGGCAGGGACTATGGCTACACCTTC. Its translation is CASSYTGRDYGYTF.

This clonotype was seen only once. CDR3 region: CSASLGYEQYF. CDR3 DNA sequence: TGCAGTGCTAGCCTGGGGTACGAGCAGTACTTC. The chain couples TRBV20-1 to TRBJ2-5; D uncertain. The J call is uncertain, as TRBJ2-7 better fits the DNA end. The CDR3 consists of 11 residues. Germline CDR1 and CDR2: DFQATT and SNEGSKA (reference sequence).

This chain connects TRBV29-1 to TRBJ2-1, with TRBD2 matching over 9 bases. The CDR3 has 14 amino acids. J lost 7 bases, V lost 4 bases, and 8 bases had no gene match. Germline V gene lookup returns CDR1 SQVTM and CDR2 ANQGSEA. The CDR3 protein is CSVGVAGVWNEQFF. Written as DNA, the CDR3 is TGCAGCGTTGGCGTAGCGGGAGTTTGGAATGAGCAGTTCTTC.

The chain has TRBV20-1 and TRBJ2-3; 8 nucleotides align to TRBD2. Germline loops: CDR1 DFQATT, CDR2 SNEGSKA (reference sequence). With V trimmed by 6 bases and J by 3 bases, 11 bases remained unmatched. The length of the CDR3 is 15 residues. The CDR3 loop is CSATPSAGVTDTQYF. The CDR3 nucleotides read TGCAGTGCCACGCCCTCAGCGGGAGTAACAGATACGCAGTATTTT.

This clonotype was counted a few times. The chain recombines TRBV7-2 with TRBJ2-5, with 13 positions matching TRBD2. Trimming removed 1 base from V and 4 bases from J; junction bases left unmatched: 9. Germline CDR1 and CDR2: SGHTA and FQGNSA. The CDR3 totals 18 residues. CDR3 loop: CASSLGFGTSGIGETQYF. The CDR3 nucleotides are TGTGCCAGCAGCTTAGGCTTTGGGACTAGCGGGATTGGAGAGACCCAGTACTTC. Complete variable domain (other parts from reference TRBV7-2 and TRBJ2-5): GAGVSQSPSNKVTEKGKDVELRCDPISGHTALYWYRQSLGQGLEFLIYFQGNSAPDKSGLPSDRFSAERTGGSVSTLTIQRTQQEDSAVYLCASSLGFGTSGIGETQYFGPGTRLLVL.

This clonotype appeared a few times. This chain joins TRBV5-1 and TRBJ2-3, with TRBD2 matching over 7 bases. Trimming cost V 4 bases and J 0 bases; bases outside gene matches: 8. The CDR3 length is 16 residues. CDR1 is SGHRS and CDR2 is YFSETQ in the germline V gene. The CDR3 DNA sequence: TGCGCCAGCAGCCCGGGGGGTGTTCATAGCACAGATACGCAGTATTTT. Protein: CASSPGGVHSTDTQYF.

Note on this clonotype: At one boundary the junction diverges from the germline segment, which might be a read error. V usage is TRBV7-3 and J usage is TRBJ2-3; no firm D call. The CDR3 is made up of 13 amino acids. Germline CDR1 SGHTA, CDR2 FQGTGA. CDR3 in amino acids: CARSSPPKGTQYF. CDR3 nucleotide sequence: TGTGCCCGCAGCTCACCGCCAAAGGGTACGCAGTATTTT.

The chain employs TRBV12-3 or TRBV12-4 and TRBJ2-3; D ambiguous. V was shortened by 4 bases and J by 7 bases, with 21 bases between the two germline ends. This CDR3 comprises 16 residues. For the CDR3, the DNA is TGTGCCAGCAGTTCCTTGACCAGCGACCCACGACATACGCAGTATTTT. Protein sequence: CASSSLTSDPRHTQYF.

About this clonotype itself: One base away lies a much larger clone, so this may be a sequencing read error. V usage is TRBV5-1 and J usage is TRBJ2-7, with D tentatively TRBD1 or TRBD2 (5 bases each). V was trimmed by 4 bases and J by 3 bases, leaving 11 bases between them. The CDR3 length is 13 residues. Germline V CDR1 and CDR2: SGHRS, YFSETQ. This chain's CDR3 is CASSGDGFYEQYF. The DNA of the CDR3 is TGCGCCAGCAGCGGGGACGGTTTCTACGAGCAGTACTTC.

This clonotype was recorded only once. The CDR3 DNA follows: TGTGCCAGCAGCGTTTTTGGGTTAGGGGGCGCCTCTGGGGCCAACGTCCTGACTTTC. As protein: CASSVFGLGGASGANVLTF. The chain employs TRBV9 and TRBJ2-6; 7 bases are shared with TRBD1. The J segment lost 0 bases and the V segment lost 2 bases, leaving 11 bases of the junction unmatched. Germline V lookup: CDR1 SGDLS, CDR2 YYNGEE. This CDR3 comprises 19 residues.

The J gene is TRBJ1-1, the V gene TRBV25-1, with 9 bases identical to TRBD1. The V segment lost 4 bases and the J segment 0 bases; nucleotides outside the gene matches: 6. The V gene's germline CDR1 is MGHDK and CDR2 SYGVNS. The CDR3 extends over 16 amino acids. This CDR3 is CASSGDRVRMNTEAFF. The CDR3 nucleotides read TGTGCCAGCAGTGGGGACAGGGTCCGGATGAACACTGAAGCTTTCTTT.

The chain couples TRBV7-2 to TRBJ2-7; TRBD1 matches 7 bases. Germline V gene lookup returns CDR1 SGHTA and CDR2 FQGNSA. This CDR3 comprises 14 residues. The trim removed 5 bases at V and 1 base at J, leaving 5 bases unmatched. The CDR3 DNA is TGTGCCAGCAGCAAAGAGGGGGCGTCCTACGAGCAGTACTTC. This gives the protein CASSKEGASYEQYF. The full variable domain, rest sourced from reference TRBV7-2 and TRBJ2-7, is GAGVSQSPSNKVTEKGKDVELRCDPISGHTALYWYRQSLGQGLEFLIYFQGNSAPDKSGLPSDRFSAERTGGSVSTLTIQRTQQEDSAVYLCASSKEGASYEQYFGPGTRLTVT.